Following are 31 T cell receptor beta chains from one sample sequenced in a study of blood T cells in healthy people across ages. Sample-barcoded 5' priming and a J-beta primer mix drove a second PCR of about 7 to 11 cycles. TCRdb reprocessed the 5' RACE reads with MiXCR, giving one entry per CDR3 protein. The sample records about 1.8 million distinct CDR3 sequences, approximately 50% being singletons. Sequenced sample: blood. All receptors derive from a woman in her forties in good health.

This clonotype was counted a few times. V gene TRBV12-3 or TRBV12-4 combines with J gene TRBJ2-5; 8 positions match TRBD2. The J segment lost 1 base and the V segment lost 5 bases, leaving 3 bases of the junction unmatched. This CDR3 has 14 residues. CDR3 sequence reads: CASSRTSSQETQYF. The CDR3 nucleotides read TGTGCCAGCAGTCGGACTAGCAGCCAAGAGACCCAGTACTTC.

The chain joins TRBV20-1 to TRBJ1-6; maybe TRBD1 (5 bases). Per germline, CDR1 DFQATT and CDR2 SNEGSKA (reference sequence). The CDR3 extends over 15 amino acids. V lost 3 bases and J 9 bases, leaving 18 bases between the germline ends. The CDR3 bases are TGCAGTGCTAGGGTAGGGGCCGTTACTAGTTCACCCCTCCACTTT. Translation gives CSARVGAVTSSPLHF.

The V call is TRBV28, the J call TRBJ2-7; 10 bases fit TRBD2. The CDR3 totals 16 residues. V lost 6 bases to trimming and J lost 0 bases; unmatched junction nucleotides: 8. Germline lookup yields CDR1 MDHEN and CDR2 SYDVKM. The CDR3 here is CASSAPSGGSSYEQYF. The CDR3 coding sequence is TGTGCCAGCAGCGCTCCTAGCGGGGGTTCCTCCTACGAGCAGTACTTC.

The chain recombines TRBV20-1 with TRBJ2-3, with D maybe TRBD2 (5 bases). CDR1 is DFQATT, CDR2 SNEGSKA, per germline (reference sequence). V dropped 7 bases and J dropped 0 bases, with 14 bases sitting between them. The CDR3 is 14 residues long. CDR3 amino acids: CSVIEGSSTDTQYF. Written as DNA, the CDR3 is TGCAGTGTCATCGAGGGATCTAGCACAGATACGCAGTATTTT.

Notes on this clonotype: A read error is possible here, since a much larger clone lies one base away. The chain is built from TRBV20-1 and TRBJ2-3, with 15 bases that match TRBD2. The CDR3 is 15 amino acids. The V gene's germline CDR1 is DFQATT and CDR2 SNEGSKA (reference sequence). V dropped 7 bases and J dropped 4; count of bases not matched to a gene: 6. The CDR3 nucleotides read TGCAGTGTCGGACTAGCGGGGGGGTCATCAGATACGCAGTATTTT. Protein product: CSVGLAGGSSDTQYF.

V gene TRBV12-3 or TRBV12-4 combines with J gene TRBJ2-7; TRBD1 matches 7 bases. This CDR3 has 16 amino acids. With V trimmed by 3 bases and J by 1 base, 9 bases remained unmatched. CDR3 DNA: TGTGCCAGCAGTTTTAGGGACAGCCCAAATTCCTACGAGCAGTACTTC. It encodes CASSFRDSPNSYEQYF.

V is TRBV4-3 and J is TRBJ2-7; the match to TRBD2 covers 10 bases. The CDR3 totals 17 residues. The germline V gene has CDR1 LGHNA and CDR2 YSLEER. V shed 1 base, J shed 1 base, and the junction held 7 bases outside the gene matches. The CDR3 nucleotides are TGCGCCAGCAGCCAAGCATTTAGCGGGGGGCGATCCTACGAGCAGTACTTC. Protein: CASSQAFSGGRSYEQYF.

CDR3 sequence: CASRQARGINTGELFF. DNA of the CDR3: TGCGCCAGCAGGCAGGCACGGGGGATCAACACCGGGGAGCTGTTTTTT. The rearrangement uses TRBV5-1 and TRBJ2-2; D possibly corresponds to TRBD2 (6 bases). Deletions cut 5 bases from V and 2 bases from J, with 16 bases between. The CDR3 has 16 residues. CDR1 and CDR2 (germline): SGHRS, YFSETQ. Full variable domain (outside the CDR3, taken from reference TRBV5-1 and TRBJ2-2): KAGVTQTPRYLIKTRGQQVTLSCSPISGHRSVSWYQQTPGQGLQFLFEYFSETQRNKGNFPGRFSGRQFSNSRSEMNVSTLELGDSALYLCASRQARGINTGELFFGEGSRLTVL.

The CDR3 spells CASSQDARGRADTQYF. As DNA, the CDR3 is TGCGCCAGCAGCCAAGATGCCAGGGGGCGCGCAGATACGCAGTATTTT. V is TRBV4-3 and J is TRBJ2-3, with TRBD1 identical over 8 bases. CDR1 is LGHNA and CDR2 is YSLEER in the germline V gene. The CDR3 length is 16 residues. V gave up 0 bases and J gave up 4 bases; unmatched junction bases: 6.

The V gene is TRBV4-1, the J gene TRBJ1-2, with no clear D. Germline V CDR1 and CDR2: MGHRA, YSYEKL. The length of the CDR3 is 14 residues. Deletions cut 2 bases from V and 6 bases from J, with 13 bases between. The CDR3 coding sequence is TGCGCCAGCAGCCAAACCCCTTATGGGGATGGCTACACCTTC. As protein: CASSQTPYGDGYTF.

The gene calls are TRBV20-1 and TRBJ2-7; D remains unclear. The CDR3 is 14 amino acids. CDR1 is DFQATT and CDR2 is SNEGSKA in the germline V gene (reference sequence). Trimming took off 6 bases at V and 6 bases at J, with 21 bases between the two ends. CDR3 sequence: CSAADASSGREQYF. Here the CDR3 DNA reads TGCAGTGCCGCTGACGCCTCCTCGGGTCGCGAGCAGTACTTC.

The chain joins TRBV4-3 to TRBJ2-1; 12 positions match TRBD2. Germline loops: CDR1 LGHNA, CDR2 YSLEER. This CDR3 is built from 16 residues. The V segment lost 0 bases and the J segment 9 bases; nucleotides outside the gene matches: 6. In DNA form, the CDR3 reads TGCGCCAGCAGCCAAGATCTAGCGGGGGGGAGGAGTGAGCAGTTCTTC. The encoded protein is CASSQDLAGGRSEQFF.

The CDR3, as DNA: TGCGCCAGCAGCCAAGACGAACAAGAGACCCAGTACTTC. Encoded protein: CASSQDEQETQYF. The rearrangement links TRBV4-1 to TRBJ2-5; no clear D. This CDR3 has 13 amino acids. Trimming removed 0 bases from V and 2 bases from J, with 4 bases in between. Per the germline V gene, CDR1 is MGHRA and CDR2 is YSYEKL.

This chain connects TRBV5-1 to TRBJ2-7, with a weak D call TRBD1 (6 bases). V was cut by 9 bases and J by 1 base, with 17 bases left in between. From germline, CDR1 is SGHRS and CDR2 YFSETQ. The CDR3 extends over 14 amino acids. DNA for the CDR3: TGCGCCACCAAACAGGGAAAGGCTTCCTACGAGCAGTACTTC. It specifies CATKQGKASYEQYF.

This clonotype was picked up a small number of times. The V and J genes are TRBV7-9 and TRBJ2-7; TRBD1 matches 9 bases. CDR3 length: 15 residues. V was clipped by 6 bases and J by 2 bases; unmatched bases: 8. Germline CDR1 SEHNR, CDR2 FQNEAQ (reference sequence). CDR3 sequence: CASSSTGGTAYEQYF. DNA for the CDR3: TGTGCCAGCAGTTCGACAGGGGGGACGGCCTACGAGCAGTACTTC.

Comment on this clonotype: A much more abundant neighbour one base away suggests this may be a read error. J is TRBJ2-7 and V is TRBV20-1, with TRBD2 matching over 9 bases. The assigned J gene may be wrong: the sequence end matches TRBJ2-5 better. The CDR3 is 14 amino acids. The germline CDR1 and CDR2 sequences are DFQATT and SNEGSKA (reference sequence). The CDR3 sequence: CSARIGGGVETQYF. The CDR3 DNA sequence: TGCAGTGCTAGAATTGGCGGGGGGGTAGAGACCCAGTACTTC.

This chain connects TRBV12-3 or TRBV12-4 to TRBJ2-7; tentatively, D is TRBD1 (5 bases). V shed 4 bases and J shed 0 bases, with 16 bases lying between them. CDR3 length: 16 residues. The CDR3 DNA reads as TGTGCCAGCAGTTCGAGACAGTCGCCGAACTCCTACGAGCAGTACTTC. Its translation: CASSSRQSPNSYEQYF.

Points on this clonotype: A junction boundary mismatches the germline segment, possibly from a read error. CDR3 sequence: CSAYGGGGANYGYTF. The CDR3 DNA reads TGCAGTGCCTACGGAGGGGGGGGAGCTAACTACGGCTACACCTTC. The V and J genes are TRBV20-1 and TRBJ1-2, with D tentatively TRBD1 (6 bases). CDR1 is DFQATT and CDR2 is SNEGSKA in the germline V gene (reference sequence). The CDR3 contains 15 residues.

In its sample, this clonotype was seen a few times. This may come from a read error, since a much larger clone is one base off. This rearrangement joins TRBV7-9 to TRBJ2-3; D remains unclear. This CDR3 is built from 13 residues. Germline V gene data show CDR1 as SEHNR and CDR2 as FQNEAQ (reference sequence). The DNA of the CDR3 is TGTGCCGGCAGCTCCCCGGGCACAGATACGCAGTATTTT. Protein sequence: CAGSSPGTDTQYF.

The chain carries TRBV7-2 and TRBJ1-6; D not resolved. The CDR3 extends over 16 amino acids. The germline V gene encodes CDR1 SGHTA and CDR2 FQGNSA. V was shortened by 1 base and J by 6 bases, with 13 bases between the two germline ends. CDR3 in amino acids: CASSLVRTGVNSPLHF. In nucleotides, the CDR3 is TGTGCCAGCAGCTTAGTAAGGACGGGAGTTAATTCACCCCTCCACTTT.

The V gene is TRBV20-1, the J gene TRBJ2-1, with D maybe TRBD1 (6 bases). The CDR3 is 14 amino acids. CDR1 and CDR2 (germline): DFQATT, SNEGSKA (reference sequence). V dropped 0 bases and J dropped 13 bases, with 19 bases sitting between them. CDR3 residues: CSARDAVTWTDQFF. The CDR3 DNA is TGCAGTGCTAGAGATGCCGTTACGTGGACAGACCAGTTCTTC.

The V gene is TRBV4-1, the J gene TRBJ2-4; possible D gene TRBD1, 6 bases. The J call may be incorrect, as the DNA end agrees better with TRBJ2-7. Germline-derived CDR1 and CDR2 are MGHRA and YSYEKL. The CDR3 sequence is 13 residues long. CDR3 loop: CASSQLQGREQYF. The CDR3 coding sequence is TGCGCCAGCAGCCAGCTACAGGGTCGCGAGCAGTACTTC.

This clonotype was recorded a few times. The rearrangement joins TRBV5-1 to TRBJ2-3, with D unclear. The germline CDR1 and CDR2 sequences are SGHRS and YFSETQ. The CDR3 is 14 amino acids. With 1 base removed from V and 2 bases from J, the gap between germline ends came to 8 bases. CDR3: CASSLLGYTDTQYF. CDR3 nucleotide sequence: TGCGCCAGCAGCTTGCTGGGATACACAGATACGCAGTATTTT.

The chain has TRBV2 and TRBJ1-2, with D unclear. Germline loops: CDR1 SNHLY, CDR2 FYNNEI. The CDR3 consists of 14 residues. The V end was cut by 4 bases, the J end by 1 base, with 10 bases between. CDR3 nucleotide sequence: TGTGCCAGCAGTGGGGCAGGTGATAACTATGGCTACACCTTC. The encoded protein is CASSGAGDNYGYTF.

The chain couples TRBV4-3 to TRBJ1-2, with D possibly being TRBD1 (6 bases). V was cut by 4 bases and J by 3 bases, with 21 bases left in between. The germline V gene has CDR1 LGHNA and CDR2 YSLEER. The CDR3 totals 17 residues. The CDR3, as DNA: TGCGCCAGCAGCCTCCTGGGGGGCGTCAGGGATGACTATGGCTACACCTTC. This sequence encodes CASSLLGGVRDDYGYTF.

There are a few counts of this clonotype. The V and J genes are TRBV12-3 or TRBV12-4 and TRBJ2-1, with 13 positions matching TRBD2. J gave up 2 bases and V 5 bases, and 6 bases lay outside the gene matches. There are 17 residues in the CDR3. This chain's CDR3 is CASSPPGLAGPYNEQFF. The CDR3 nucleotides are TGTGCCAGCAGTCCCCCGGGACTAGCGGGGCCCTACAATGAGCAGTTCTTC.

J is TRBJ1-2 and V is TRBV7-9, with 7 nucleotides matching TRBD1. The CDR3 has 15 amino acids. The ends lost 3 bases at V and 1 base at J; junction bases unmatched: 5. Germline V gene lookup returns CDR1 SEHNR and CDR2 FQNEAQ (reference sequence). CDR3 coding DNA: TGTGCCAGCAGCTTCTCGGCAGGGGGTAACTATGGCTACACCTTC. Its translation is CASSFSAGGNYGYTF. The full variable domain, completed using reference TRBV7-9 and TRBJ1-2, is DTGVSQNPRHKITKRGQNVTFRCDPISEHNRLYWYRQTLGQGPEFLTYFQNEAQLEKSRLLSDRFSAERPKGSFSTLEIQRTEQGDSAMYLCASSFSAGGNYGYTFGSGTRLTVV.

This clonotype came up once. The gene calls are TRBV23-1 and TRBJ1-2; the D is unclear. TRBV23-1 falls under the ORF class, with uncertain function. The CDR3 extends over 17 amino acids. V was pared by 3 bases and J by 3 bases, with 20 bases between. The CDR3 DNA sequence: TGCGCCAGCAGTCAGCCCTACAAAGGACCGACTCACTATGGCTACACCTTC. This codes for CASSQPYKGPTHYGYTF.

The J gene is TRBJ2-1, the V gene TRBV27; D possibly uses TRBD1 or TRBD2 (5 bases each). V lost 3 bases and J 7 bases, leaving 10 bases between the germline ends. The CDR3 covers 13 residues. The germline gives CDR1 MNHEY, CDR2 SMNVEV (reference sequence). CDR3 residues: CASSFGEGNEQFF. In DNA, the CDR3 is TGTGCCAGCAGTTTTGGTGAGGGGAATGAGCAGTTCTTC.

This chain joins TRBV28 and TRBJ2-5; 7 bases map to TRBD2. The CDR3 runs to 13 residues. Germline trimming cut 10 bases from V and 3 bases from J; bases unmatched to any gene: 8. Per the germline V gene, CDR1 is MDHEN and CDR2 is SYDVKM. The DNA for the CDR3 is TGTGCCACCTATAAAGCGGGGAAAGAGACCCAGTACTTC. Translating it yields CATYKAGKETQYF.

In this sample, this clonotype turned up a few times. The V call is TRBV12-3 or TRBV12-4, the J call TRBJ1-2; D ambiguous. This CDR3 has 14 residues. V lost 6 bases to trimming and J lost 4 bases, with 15 bases between them. The CDR3 spells CASRPQRLGYGYTF. DNA for the CDR3: TGTGCCAGCAGGCCCCAGAGGCTTGGCTATGGCTACACCTTC.